One and the same sample provided the 18 T cell receptor beta chains below, sequenced in a study of shared clonotypes between healthy human individuals. Produced via immunoSEQ multiplex PCR; TCRdb's table is partial and in-frame only. The sample holds approximately 2.3 million clones, approximately 95% seen once. The sample comprised naive CD4+ T cells from PBMCs. The subset: CD45RA+ positively selected. The receptors were sampled from a man between 18 and 35 years old in good health. Some clones in this sample may be carry-over from other donors' samples.

V gene TRBV7-3 combines with J gene TRBJ2-7; D is unresolved. V was clipped by 1 base and J by 6 bases, with 13 bases between them. CDR3 length equals 14 residues. Germline V gene sequence: CDR1 SGHTA, CDR2 FQGTGA. CDR3 sequence reads: CASSLIASSGEQYF. The CDR3 DNA is TGTGCCAGCAGCTTAATAGCTTCTTCGGGCGAGCAGTACTTC. Based on the CDR3 plus reference TRBV7-3 and TRBJ2-7, the full variable domain is GAGVSQTPSNKVTEKGKYVELRCDPISGHTALYWYRQSLGQGPEFLIYFQGTGAADDSGLPNDRFFAVRPEGSVSTLKIQRTERGDSAVYLCASSLIASSGEQYFGPGTRLTVT.

As regards this clone: Other DNA sequences from this sample encode an identical CDR3 as well. The gene calls are TRBV18 and TRBJ1-1, with D uncertain. This CDR3 is built from 13 residues. Germline V gives CDR1 KGHSH, CDR2 LQKENI. Trimming removed 2 bases from V and 1 base from J, with 5 bases in between. The CDR3 nucleotides are TGTGCCAGCTCACCAGAGGAGAACACTGAAGCTTTCTTT. Its protein product is CASSPEENTEAFF.

The table lists this clone with a count of one. The chain has TRBV28 and TRBJ2-1; 13 bases line up with TRBD2. Looked up from germline, CDR1 is MDHEN and CDR2 is SYDVKM. The CDR3 has 20 residues. V lost 1 base and J lost 4; bases outside the gene matches: 13. CDR3 amino acids: CASSLLRTSGRFARYNEQFF. CDR3 coding DNA: TGTGCCAGCAGTTTATTGCGGACTAGCGGGAGATTCGCCCGATACAATGAGCAGTTCTTC.

The V and J genes are TRBV28 and TRBJ1-1, with TRBD1 matching over 7 bases. The V gene end was trimmed by 4 bases and the J gene end by 4 bases; junction bases not matched to a gene: 9. This CDR3 has 15 residues. Germline V lookup: CDR1 MDHEN, CDR2 SYDVKM. The CDR3 nucleotides read TGTGCCAGCAGTTCCTTGACAGGGTACAGCACTGAAGCTTTCTTT. It specifies CASSSLTGYSTEAFF.

V gene TRBV11-2 combines with J gene TRBJ1-1; D is unresolved. In germline, CDR1 is SGHAT, CDR2 FQNNGV. The CDR3 is 11 residues long. The V end lost 9 bases, the J end lost 6 bases, and 11 bases lay between the germline ends. The CDR3 sequence is CASGRRAEAFF. CDR3 DNA: TGTGCCAGTGGCCGACGTGCTGAAGCTTTCTTT.

The chain carries TRBV7-3 and TRBJ2-3; D may match TRBD1 or TRBD2 (5 bases each). This CDR3 has 16 amino acids. The germline V gene encodes CDR1 SGHTA and CDR2 FQGTGA. Trimming took 4 bases from V and 0 from J, leaving 14 bases between them. The CDR3 coding sequence is TGTGCCAGCAGCTCCGGGACCTTCTTTAGCACAGATACGCAGTATTTT. This translates into CASSSGTFFSTDTQYF.

The V and J genes are TRBV6-1 and TRBJ2-5; no clear D gene. The CDR3 loop spans 11 amino acids. V was cut by 9 bases and J by 1 base, with 6 bases left in between. Germline CDR1 MNHNS, CDR2 SASEGT. In DNA form, the CDR3 reads TGTGCCAGTAGACCCCAAGAGACCCAGTACTTC. Translated, it gives CASRPQETQYF.

This chain connects TRBV5-1 to TRBJ1-4; a weak D match, TRBD1 (5 bases). The V gene's germline CDR1 is SGHRS and CDR2 YFSETQ. CDR3 length equals 16 residues. The V end lost 3 bases, the J end lost 0 bases, and 12 bases lay between the germline ends. The CDR3 bases are TGCGCCAGCAGCTCGCCCGGGGGGGCAACTAATGAAAAACTGTTTTTT. The encoded protein is CASSSPGGATNEKLFF.

This clone appeared once. The J gene is TRBJ2-1, the V gene TRBV18; D perhaps matches TRBD2 (6 bases). V dropped 6 bases and J dropped 2 bases, with 14 bases sitting between them. Germline V CDR1 and CDR2: KGHSH, LQKENI. The CDR3 has 15 residues. The CDR3 sequence: CASSPPGVTYNEQFF. In DNA, the CDR3 is TGTGCCAGCTCCCCTCCGGGAGTGACCTACAATGAGCAGTTCTTC. Full variable domain (rest looked up from reference TRBV18 and TRBJ2-1): NAGVMQNPRHLVRRRGQEARLRCSPMKGHSHVYWYRQLPEEGLKFMVYLQKENIIDESGMPKERFSAEFPKEGPSILRIQQVVRGDSAAYFCASSPPGVTYNEQFFGPGTRLTVL.

The J gene is TRBJ2-1, the V gene TRBV5-1, with 7 bases matching TRBD2. The CDR3 totals 16 residues. Trimming removed 1 base from V and 0 bases from J; junction bases left unmatched: 4. Per the germline V gene, CDR1 is SGHRS and CDR2 is YFSETQ. CDR3 DNA sequence: TGCGCCAGCAGCTTGCGGGCGGGAGTCTCCTACAATGAGCAGTTCTTC. Amino acids: CASSLRAGVSYNEQFF. Filled out from reference TRBV5-1 and TRBJ2-1, the complete variable domain reads KAGVTQTPRYLIKTRGQQVTLSCSPISGHRSVSWYQQTPGQGLQFLFEYFSETQRNKGNFPGRFSGRQFSNSRSEMNVSTLELGDSALYLCASSLRAGVSYNEQFFGPGTRLTVL.

This chain links TRBV7-9 with TRBJ2-7; TRBD1 might be the D (5 bases). The V end was cut by 5 bases, the J end by 9 bases, with 23 bases between. CDR3 size: 15 residues. Germline loops: CDR1 SEHNR, CDR2 FQNEAQ (reference sequence). CDR3 region: CASSATVQRNQWQYF. CDR3 nucleotide sequence: TGTGCCAGCAGCGCGACAGTTCAACGTAATCAGTGGCAGTACTTC.

The chain links TRBV25-1 to TRBJ1-3; D is uncertain. The CDR3 spans 14 residues. From germline, CDR1 is MGHDK and CDR2 SYGVNS. The ends were cut back, 2 bases at V and 2 bases at J, with 7 bases in the middle. The CDR3 spells CASSERNTGNTIYF. Here the CDR3 DNA reads TGTGCCAGCAGTGAACGCAATACTGGAAACACCATATATTTT.

The rearrangement links TRBV27 to TRBJ2-3; 9 bases line up with TRBD2. V gave up 6 bases and J gave up 5 bases; unmatched junction bases: 15. Per germline, CDR1 MNHEY and CDR2 SMNVEV (reference sequence). The CDR3 is 17 amino acids. The CDR3 spells CASSPARGLAKGDTQYF. The CDR3 nucleotides are TGTGCCAGCAGCCCCGCCCGTGGACTAGCGAAGGGAGATACGCAGTATTTT.

The CDR3 is CASSSERGRRDTQYF. The CDR3 DNA reads TGTGCCAGCAGCTCTGAAAGGGGGAGGCGAGATACGCAGTATTTT. The rearrangement uses TRBV7-8 and TRBJ2-3; D assignment may be TRBD1 or TRBD2 (6 bases each). From germline, CDR1 is SGHVS and CDR2 FQNEAQ. Trimming took off 4 bases at V and 5 bases at J, with 16 bases between the two ends. CDR3 length equals 15 residues. The complete variable domain, with remaining parts taken from reference TRBV7-8 and TRBJ2-3, reads GAGVSQSPRYKVAKRGQDVALRCDPISGHVSLFWYQQALGQGPEFLTYFQNEAQLDKSGLPSDRFFAERPEGSVSTLKIQRTQQEDSAVYLCASSSERGRRDTQYFGPGTRLTVL.

This sequence joins TRBV19 and TRBJ2-7, with D hard to call. The V gene's germline CDR1 is LNHDA and CDR2 SQIVND (reference sequence). The CDR3 is 14 amino acids. The V end was cut by 1 base, the J end by 3 bases, with 10 bases between. The CDR3 DNA is TGTGCCAGTAGTATAGTTGGGCGGAGCTACGAGCAGTACTTC. As protein: CASSIVGRSYEQYF.

The genes are TRBV28 and TRBJ1-5, with D possibly TRBD1 on 6 matching bases. Germline V gene lookup returns CDR1 MDHEN and CDR2 SYDVKM. This CDR3 spans 12 amino acids. The ends were cut back, 10 bases at V and 5 bases at J, with 12 bases in the middle. The CDR3 spells CAIRGGHQPQHF. The CDR3 DNA reads TGTGCCATAAGGGGGGGGCATCAGCCCCAGCATTTT.

The chain links TRBV4-3 to TRBJ1-2; TRBD1 is a possible D gene (6 bases). The CDR3 has 16 amino acids. With 0 bases removed from V and 4 bases from J, the gap between germline ends came to 15 bases. CDR1 and CDR2 from the germline V gene are LGHNA and YSLEER. CDR3 region: CASSQDSHRAGYGYTF. The CDR3 DNA reads TGCGCCAGCAGCCAAGATAGTCACAGGGCGGGCTATGGCTACACCTTC.

A word on this clone: Other nucleotide sequences in the sample specify the same CDR3. The CDR3 coding sequence is TGCGCCAGCAGCTTGGGACAGGACCCCTACGAGCAGTACTTC. This encodes CASSLGQDPYEQYF. This chain connects TRBV5-1 to TRBJ2-7; TRBD1 is a possible D gene (6 bases). V lost 0 bases to trimming and J lost 2 bases, with 9 bases between them. This CDR3 has 14 residues. Germline loops: CDR1 SGHRS, CDR2 YFSETQ.